This passage covers 13 T cell receptor beta chains from one sample sequenced in a study of OX40 agonist ivuxolimab in advanced cancers. Produced via immunoSEQ multiplex PCR; TCRdb's table is partial and in-frame only. The data show about 84,000 clones, 89% seen once. The specimen comprised CD4+ or CD8+ T cells sorted from blood, sampled in a trial of the OX40 agonist ivuxolimab. The origin of the receptors is an adult with an advanced solid tumor such as melanoma, head and neck, liver or kidney cancer.

This chain connects TRBV18 to TRBJ2-5; tentatively, D is TRBD1 (7 bases). V was shortened by 5 bases and J by 4 bases, with 14 bases between the two germline ends. CDR1 KGHSH and CDR2 LQKENI come from the germline V gene. CDR3 size: 14 residues. DNA for the CDR3: TGTGCCAGCTCAGTTTTGCAGGGGGGAGAGACCCAGTACTTC. Its protein product is CASSVLQGGETQYF.

V is TRBV5-5 and J is TRBJ1-6; D call uncertain. Trimming pared 4 bases from V and 10 bases from J, leaving 12 bases between. Germline V gene data show CDR1 as SGHKS and CDR2 as YYEKEE (reference sequence). The CDR3 contains 13 residues. The CDR3 DNA reads TGTGCCAGCAGCCGGGAGTATCACTCACCCCTCCACTTT. Its translation: CASSREYHSPLHF.

The V gene is TRBV5-4, the J gene TRBJ1-3; D gene ambiguous. CDR3 length: 15 residues. Germline CDR1 and CDR2: SGHNT and YYREEE (reference sequence). V lost 5 bases and J 2 bases, leaving 14 bases between the germline ends. The CDR3 DNA sequence: TGTGCCAGCAGTAATACGGGGAGAGCTGGAAACACCATATATTTT. It codes for CASSNTGRAGNTIYF. The full variable domain, in which reference TRBV5-4 and TRBJ1-3 provide the parts outside the CDR3, is ETGVTQSPTHLIKTRGQQVTLRCSSQSGHNTVSWYQQALGQGPQFIFQYYREEENGRGNFPPRFSGLQFPNYSSELNVNALELDDSALYLCASSNTGRAGNTIYFGEGSWLTVV.

The V and J genes are TRBV18 and TRBJ1-5, with a possible D match to TRBD1 (6 bases). The germline V and J ends were trimmed by 5 bases and 2 bases, with 13 bases remaining between them. CDR3 length: 15 residues. The V gene's germline CDR1 is KGHSH and CDR2 LQKENI. This chain's CDR3 is CASSSTGLGNQPQHF. The DNA for the CDR3 is TGTGCCAGCTCATCTACAGGGTTAGGCAATCAGCCCCAGCATTTT.

This clone was picked up a small number of times. The chain joins TRBV7-9 to TRBJ1-4; D gene ambiguous. The CDR3 is made up of 11 amino acids. CDR1 SEHNR and CDR2 FQNEAQ come from the germline V gene (reference sequence). V was pared by 7 bases and J by 8 bases, with 8 bases between. In nucleotides, the CDR3 is TGTGCCAGCACCCCCCTAGAAAAACTGTTTTTT. The encoded protein is CASTPLEKLFF.

This clone was recorded only once. The chain is built from TRBV5-1 and TRBJ2-1, with 7 bases identical to TRBD2. Germline CDR1 is SGHRS and CDR2 is YFSETQ. The CDR3 contains 15 residues. V was pared by 6 bases and J by 0 bases, with 6 bases of the junction left unmatched. The CDR3 DNA is TGCGCCAGCAATAGCCGCGGGAGCTCCTACAATGAGCAGTTCTTC. It specifies CASNSRGSSYNEQFF.

The chain employs TRBV5-4 and TRBJ2-7; 9 bases agree with TRBD1. V lost 3 bases to trimming and J lost 0 bases; unmatched junction nucleotides: 4. Germline V gene lookup returns CDR1 SGHNT and CDR2 YYREEE (reference sequence). This CDR3 spans 15 amino acids. This CDR3 reads CASSSRQGVSYEQYF. In DNA, the CDR3 is TGTGCCAGCAGCTCCAGACAGGGGGTCTCCTACGAGCAGTACTTC.

The chain combines TRBV5-4 with TRBJ2-7; the D gene could be TRBD1 or TRBD2 (5 bases each). This CDR3 contains 14 residues. With 2 bases removed from V and 0 bases from J, the gap between germline ends came to 9 bases. The germline V gene has CDR1 SGHNT and CDR2 YYREEE (reference sequence). CDR3 nucleotides: TGTGCCAGCAGCTTATCCGGGACCTCCTACGAGCAGTACTTC. It translates to CASSLSGTSYEQYF.

The chain's CDR3 is CASSQEGGREQFF. CDR3 coding DNA: TGTGCCAGCAGCCAAGAAGGTGGCCGTGAGCAGTTCTTC. The chain is built from TRBV14 and TRBJ2-1; D gene uncertain. The CDR3 is 13 residues long. The V and J ends lost 0 bases and 9 bases respectively, with 9 bases between them. CDR1 is SGHDN, CDR2 FVKESK, per germline.

The chain uses TRBV4-1 and TRBJ1-3; no clear D gene. Germline assignment: CDR1 MGHRA and CDR2 YSYEKL. CDR3 size: 16 residues. V was shortened by 0 bases and J by 0 bases, with 9 bases between the two germline ends. The CDR3 sequence is CASSQEIAVSGNTIYF. For the CDR3, the DNA is TGCGCCAGCAGCCAAGAAATCGCTGTCTCTGGAAACACCATATATTTT.

This sequence joins TRBV2 and TRBJ2-5; D remains ambiguous. There are 13 residues in the CDR3. In germline, CDR1 is SNHLY, CDR2 FYNNEI. Trimming stripped 6 bases from V and 0 bases from J, with 8 bases between. This CDR3 is CASSQQNQETQYF. In DNA form, the CDR3 reads TGTGCCAGCAGCCAACAGAACCAAGAGACCCAGTACTTC.

This chain uses TRBV7-3 with TRBJ1-2; a weak D match, TRBD1 (6 bases). The length of the CDR3 is 12 residues. Between the trimmed V and J ends, which lost 5 bases and 4 bases, there was a span of 8 bases. Germline V gene lookup returns CDR1 SGHTA and CDR2 FQGTGA. CDR3 residues: CASSPQGYGYTF. The CDR3 bases are TGTGCCAGCAGCCCACAGGGCTATGGCTACACCTTC.

In its sample, this clone was seen a few times. The V and J genes are TRBV7-2 and TRBJ1-1; D is perhaps TRBD1 (5 bases). Germline-derived CDR1 and CDR2 are SGHTA and FQGNSA. V was clipped by 5 bases and J by 0 bases, with 16 bases between them. This CDR3 is built from 16 residues. The CDR3 loop reads CASSPFPRGMNTEAFF. CDR3 sequence (DNA): TGTGCCAGCAGCCCCTTCCCCCGGGGGATGAACACTGAAGCTTTCTTT.